Shown below are 29 T cell receptor beta chains from a single sample sequenced in a study of spatial heterogeneity in lung cancer. Study findings and constraints: Tumoral mutation counts were tracked by counts of expanded intratumoral alpha and beta TCRs.

The time point: sample taken at primary tumor resection. Their recognized antigens are unknown. Using its own MiXCR run on the 5' RACE reads, TCRdb lists one record per CDR3 protein. There are about 1,900 distinct CDR3 sequences in the sample; 20% to 25% occur only once, and roughly 22% lies in the top ten. The sample was lung tumor tissue, taken at surgery. The receptors derive from a male donor with early-stage non-small cell lung cancer.

This clonotype is medium-sized in the sample. The J gene is TRBJ2-4, the V gene TRBV29-1, with TRBD2 as a possible D gene (5 bases). In germline, CDR1 is SQVTM, CDR2 ANQGSEA. This CDR3 is built from 13 residues. Trimming removed 3 bases from V and 5 bases from J, with 11 bases in between. CDR3: CSVDGGYQNIQYF. Written as DNA, the CDR3 is TGCAGCGTTGATGGAGGCTATCAAAACATTCAGTACTTC.

By share of the sample, this clonotype is medium-sized. This chain uses TRBV27 with TRBJ2-2; D uncertain. V lost 4 bases, J lost 7 bases, and 7 bases lay in between. CDR1 and CDR2 from the germline V gene are MNHEY and SMNVEV (reference sequence). The CDR3 extends over 12 amino acids. CDR3 sequence: CASSYAVGELFF. CDR3 DNA sequence: TGTGCCAGCAGTTATGCTGTCGGGGAGCTGTTTTTT.

As concerns this clonotype: One end of the junction fails to match germline, which may point to a read error. This chain uses TRBV9 with TRBJ2-3, with D perhaps matching TRBD2 (6 bases). The germline CDR1 and CDR2 sequences are SGDLS and YYNGEE. CDR3 length: 17 residues. As DNA, the CDR3 is TGTGCCAACAGCGCCACCCCCGGAGGGACCAGCACAGATACGCAGTATTTT. As protein: CANSATPGGTSTDTQYF.

The V and J genes are TRBV20-1 and TRBJ2-1, with 11 bases identical to TRBD2. The CDR3 contains 13 residues. Germline V CDR1 and CDR2: DFQATT, SNEGSKA (reference sequence). With V trimmed by 8 bases and J by 5 bases, 5 bases remained unmatched. CDR3 in amino acids: CSTPGLADNEQFF. CDR3 DNA: TGCAGTACCCCGGGACTAGCGGACAATGAGCAGTTCTTC.

This clonotype is labeled medium-sized. This chain uses TRBV20-1 with TRBJ1-3, with 9 nucleotides matching TRBD1. Germline trimming cut 1 base from V and 3 bases from J; bases unmatched to any gene: 16. Germline V gives CDR1 DFQATT, CDR2 SNEGSKA (reference sequence). The CDR3 covers 19 residues. DNA of the CDR3: TGCAGTGCTAGAGCTTTACGGGACAGGGATGGAAAAGGTGGAAACACCATATATTTT. Its translation: CSARALRDRDGKGGNTIYF.

This clonotype is medium-sized (0.01 to 0.1%) within its sample. The DNA for the CDR3 is TGTGCCAGCAGTGAAGCGGACGGCTATGGCTACACCTTC. Amino acid sequence: CASSEADGYGYTF. This chain joins TRBV2 and TRBJ1-2; D unclear. This CDR3 spans 13 amino acids. Trimming removed 0 bases from V and 4 bases from J, with 6 bases in between. Germline V gene data show CDR1 as SNHLY and CDR2 as FYNNEI.

In its sample, this clonotype ranks as medium-sized. The genes are TRBV2 and TRBJ2-3; 9 bases line up with TRBD2. The CDR3 spans 17 residues. Germline V CDR1 and CDR2: SNHLY, FYNNEI. V was clipped by 5 bases and J by 0 bases; unmatched bases: 9. CDR3 DNA sequence: TGTGCCAGCAGTTTTGACTCTAGCGGGGAAAGCACAGATACGCAGTATTTT. It is translated as CASSFDSSGESTDTQYF.

By frequency in the sample, this clonotype is medium-sized. CDR3 loop: CASSSSGGAMGEQFF. DNA for the CDR3: TGTGCCAGCAGTAGTAGCGGGGGGGCGATGGGTGAGCAGTTCTTC. The V call is TRBV25-1, the J call TRBJ2-1; 11 bases match TRBD2. V lost 5 bases and J lost 9; bases outside the gene matches: 9. Germline V gives CDR1 MGHDK, CDR2 SYGVNS. This CDR3 has 15 residues.

This clonotype is deemed medium-sized (0.01 to 0.1%). The chain is built from TRBV24-1 and TRBJ1-5, with 8 bases lining up with TRBD1. There are 15 residues in the CDR3. Trimming at V came to 3 bases and at J to 2 bases, leaving 2 bases not matched to a gene. The germline V gene has CDR1 KGHDR and CDR2 SFDVKD. The DNA for the CDR3 is TGTGCCACCAGTGATCCGACAGGGGGCAATCAGCCCCAGCATTTT. Translating it yields CATSDPTGGNQPQHF.

Within the sample, this clonotype is medium-sized. The chain carries TRBV20-1 and TRBJ2-7; D remains ambiguous. The CDR3 extends over 13 amino acids. The germline V gene encodes CDR1 DFQATT and CDR2 SNEGSKA (reference sequence). Trimming cost V 1 base and J 2 bases, with 9 bases left between them. The CDR3 sequence is CSARVNYPYEQYF. The CDR3 DNA sequence: TGCAGTGCTAGAGTCAACTACCCCTACGAGCAGTACTTC.

This clonotype ranks as medium-sized. V is TRBV5-1 and J is TRBJ1-5, with 8 nucleotides matching TRBD1. The CDR3 runs to 14 residues. Trimming took 0 bases from V and 7 from J; bases not matched to a gene: 3. Looked up from germline, CDR1 is SGHRS and CDR2 is YFSETQ. Written as DNA, the CDR3 is TGCGCCAGCAGCTTGGCAGGGGGCGGACAGCCCCAGCATTTT. This gives the protein CASSLAGGGQPQHF.

Relative to its sample, this clonotype is medium-sized. CDR3 sequence (DNA): TGCAGCAATTCTCCGTACAATGAGCAGTTCTTC. Amino acids: CSNSPYNEQFF. The J gene is TRBJ2-1, the V gene TRBV20-1; no reliable D call. Germline-derived CDR1 and CDR2 are DFQATT and SNEGSKA (reference sequence). This CDR3 has 11 amino acids.

The gene calls are TRBV27 and TRBJ1-1; no clear D gene. The CDR3 loop spans 11 amino acids. Germline V gene sequence: CDR1 MNHEY, CDR2 SMNVEV (reference sequence). V was trimmed by 1 base and J by 7 bases, leaving 4 bases between them. The CDR3 nucleotides read TGTGCCAGCAGTTTATTCGGTGAAGCTTTCTTT. This gives the protein CASSLFGEAFF.

By share of the sample, this clonotype is medium-sized (0.01 to 0.1%). CDR3 amino acids: CASGWDREQFF. The CDR3 bases are TGTGCTAGTGGCTGGGACAGAGAGCAGTTCTTC. This chain joins TRBV12-5 and TRBJ2-1, with 7 bases that match TRBD1. V lost 6 bases, J lost 10 bases, and 3 bases stayed unmatched. Germline CDR1 LGHNT, CDR2 FRNRAP. The CDR3 covers 11 residues.

Sample share makes this clonotype medium-sized. The rearrangement joins TRBV5-4 to TRBJ2-3; D is perhaps TRBD1 or TRBD2 (6 bases each). From germline, CDR1 is SGHNT and CDR2 YYREEE (reference sequence). V was clipped by 3 bases and J by 3 bases, with 17 bases between them. This CDR3 has 16 residues. The DNA of the CDR3 is TGTGCCAGCAGCTCAAGAGGAACGGGGGCTACAGATACGCAGTATTTT. This codes for CASSSRGTGATDTQYF.

The genes are TRBV25-1 and TRBJ2-5; perhaps TRBD1 as D (6 bases). Trimming removed 5 bases from V and 5 bases from J, with 12 bases in between. Germline CDR1 is MGHDK and CDR2 is SYGVNS. The CDR3 runs 13 residues. In DNA form, the CDR3 reads TGTGCCAGCAGTCAACAGGGCGGGGAGACCCAGTACTTC. Translation: CASSQQGGETQYF.

This clonotype is deemed medium-sized. The chain links TRBV29-1 to TRBJ2-3; 13 nucleotides line up with TRBD2. In germline, CDR1 is SQVTM, CDR2 ANQGSEA. This CDR3 contains 15 residues. J lost 3 bases, V lost 8 bases, and 8 bases had no gene match. CDR3 in amino acids: CSSGGLAGWTDTQYF. Written as DNA, the CDR3 is TGCAGCTCCGGGGGACTAGCGGGATGGACAGATACGCAGTATTTT.

In its sample, this clonotype is medium-sized. The chain combines TRBV20-1 with TRBJ1-2, with 8 bases identical to TRBD1. V trimming: 6 bases; J trimming: 5 bases; junction bases outside the gene matches: 8. This CDR3 spans 13 amino acids. The V gene's germline CDR1 is DFQATT and CDR2 SNEGSKA (reference sequence). The CDR3 loop reads CSASTTGAYGYTF. The CDR3, as DNA: TGCAGTGCCTCGACGACAGGGGCATATGGCTACACCTTC.

The chain uses TRBV20-1 and TRBJ2-6, with 8 bases aligning to TRBD2. Germline lookup yields CDR1 DFQATT and CDR2 SNEGSKA (reference sequence). The CDR3 length is 16 residues. Losses at the gene ends were 3 bases for V and 0 bases for J; bases not matched to a gene: 4. The CDR3 loop is CSARAGGSSGANVLTF. The CDR3 DNA sequence: TGCAGTGCTAGGGCGGGAGGTTCCTCTGGGGCCAACGTCCTGACTTTC.

This clonotype rates as medium-sized. The chain links TRBV28 to TRBJ1-5; TRBD1 is a possible D gene (5 bases). Germline CDR1 is MDHEN and CDR2 is SYDVKM. This CDR3 has 15 amino acids. V gave up 3 bases and J gave up 1 base, with 10 bases separating them. The CDR3 DNA sequence: TGTGCCAGCAGTTTTTCGGGACCGAGCAATCAGCCCCAGCATTTT. Translation: CASSFSGPSNQPQHF. The full variable domain, rest sourced from reference TRBV28 and TRBJ1-5, is DVKVTQSSRYLVKRTGEKVFLECVQDMDHENMFWYRQDPGLGLRLIYFSYDVKMKEKGDIPEGYSVSREKKERFSLILESASTNQTSMYLCASSFSGPSNQPQHFGDGTRLSIL.

The DNA for the CDR3 is TGTGCCAGCGGGGACAGGGGCACTGAAGCTTTCTTT. It codes for CASGDRGTEAFF. The chain joins TRBV12-3 or TRBV12-4 to TRBJ1-1, with 10 bases identical to TRBD1. CDR3 length: 12 residues. V was pared by 8 bases and J by 4 bases, with 1 base of the junction left unmatched.

The chain has TRBV29-1 and TRBJ2-3; no definite D call. V lost 3 bases, J lost 6 bases, and 13 bases lay in between. The germline gives CDR1 SQVTM, CDR2 ANQGSEA. The CDR3 contains 13 residues. The CDR3 protein is CSVDNPNQDTQYF. The CDR3 DNA sequence: TGCAGCGTTGACAACCCGAACCAGGATACGCAGTATTTT.

By share, this clonotype counts as medium-sized (0.01 to 0.1%). This chain joins TRBV20-1 and TRBJ2-1, with TRBD2 identical over 11 bases. The germline V gene encodes CDR1 DFQATT and CDR2 SNEGSKA (reference sequence). V lost 6 bases, J lost 7 bases, and 11 bases stayed unmatched. This CDR3 is built from 15 residues. CDR3 nucleotide sequence: TGCAGTGCCCTCGGAGGTAGCGGGAGGGCGAATGAGCAGTTCTTC. It specifies CSALGGSGRANEQFF.

Sample share makes this clonotype large. Compared with germline, one end of the junction differs, possibly owing to a read error. The chain uses TRBV20-1 and TRBJ1-5; D call uncertain. Germline V lookup: CDR1 DFQATT, CDR2 SNEGSKA (reference sequence). The CDR3 consists of 12 residues. The CDR3 nucleotides read TGCAGTGCCAGAGGCGCTAGTCAGCCCCAGCATTTT. Residues: CSARGASQPQHF.

This clonotype is labeled medium-sized (0.01 to 0.1%). The chain is built from TRBV29-1 and TRBJ2-2; possibly TRBD1 for D (6 bases). V shed 7 bases and J shed 8 bases, with 17 bases lying between them. The length of the CDR3 is 13 residues. The germline V gene has CDR1 SQVTM and CDR2 ANQGSEA. CDR3 sequence: CSGTETPRGELFF. In DNA form, the CDR3 reads TGCAGCGGGACAGAGACCCCACGGGGGGAGCTGTTTTTT.

The rearrangement uses TRBV3-1 and TRBJ1-4; weak D call: TRBD1 (6 bases). The CDR3 covers 15 residues. The germline V gene has CDR1 LGHDT and CDR2 YNNKEL (reference sequence). Trimming left V 0 bases short and J 8 bases short, with 13 bases between. CDR3 bases: TGTGCCAGCAGCCAAGATGGCCAGGGGAGGGAAAAACTGTTTTTT. This gives the protein CASSQDGQGREKLFF.

This clonotype is judged medium-sized. The J gene is TRBJ2-6, the V gene TRBV28, with TRBD1 identical over 10 bases. With V trimmed by 9 bases and J by 2 bases, 13 bases remained unmatched. Germline CDR1 reads MDHEN; CDR2 reads SYDVKM. The CDR3 sequence is 18 residues long. The CDR3 sequence: CASSTVRQGATGANVLTF. CDR3 sequence (DNA): TGTGCCAGTTCTACTGTGCGACAGGGGGCAACTGGGGCCAACGTCCTGACTTTC.

By sample share, this clonotype is medium-sized. J is TRBJ2-5 and V is TRBV30; D perhaps matches TRBD2 (6 bases). CDR1 GTSNPN and CDR2 SVGIG come from the germline V gene (reference sequence). V was pared by 0 bases and J by 5 bases, with 13 bases between. This CDR3 has 14 amino acids. The CDR3 sequence: CAWSVRGAGETQYF. CDR3 nucleotides: TGTGCCTGGAGTGTCCGAGGAGCGGGCGAGACCCAGTACTTC.

By proportion, this clonotype is medium-sized. The V call is TRBV23-1, the J call TRBJ2-1; TRBD1 is a possible D gene (6 bases). TRBV23-1 is flagged as an ORF with uncertain function. The V and J ends lost 3 bases and 0 bases respectively, with 15 bases between them. The CDR3 is 17 residues long. The CDR3 region has the DNA TGCGCCAGCAGTCAGCCCGATTGGGGGCTCTCCTACAATGAGCAGTTCTTC. Residues: CASSQPDWGLSYNEQFF.